The rows below give T cell receptor beta chains drawn from one sample of a study of T cells in Graves' hyperthyroidism and ophthalmopathy. TCRdb analysed the multiplex PCR reads with MiXCR anew, one entry per CDR3 protein. The sample carries 45,000 to 60,000 distinct CDR3 sequences, just under 50% recorded once. The sequenced sample consisted of blood. These TCRs come from a woman aged 30 to 39 with Graves' ophthalmopathy. The CDR3 runs from the conserved cysteine through the conserved F or W. A D gene is named only where the DNA matches it firmly. Size tells how often a clone was seen (once, few, many) or the class of an expanded clone, and some rows leave it out.

v_gene	j_gene	abundance	d_gene	CDR3nt	CDR3aa
TRBV7-9	TRBJ2-3	few	NA	TGTGCCACCCCGCACGGGGAGGATGGGGTGACAGATACGCAGTATTTT	CATPHGEDGVTDTQYF
TRBV9	TRBJ2-7	NA	TRBD1	TGTGCCAGCAGCGTCCGGGACAGCCGCACCGGGGAGCAGTACTTC	CASSVRDSRTGEQYF
TRBV30	TRBJ1-5	many	NA	TGTGCCTGGAGTGTACAGGGAGGCCAGCCCCAGCATTTT	CAWSVQGGQPQHF
TRBV24-1	TRBJ2-1	many	NA	TGTGCCACCAGTGGGCAAATAACAGGGCCTGGAATTTACAATGAGCAGTTCTTC	CATSGQITGPGIYNEQFF
TRBV3-1	TRBJ1-6	NA	NA	TGTGCCAGCAGCGCCCTCGGGAACCCCACCTATAATTCACCCCTCCACTTT	CASSALGNPTYNSPLHF
TRBV7-2	TRBJ2-5	NA	NA	TGTGCCAGCAGCCTAAAGGGAGTGTTAGGAGAGACCCAGTACTTC	CASSLKGVLGETQYF
TRBV13	TRBJ1-2	NA	NA	TGTGCCAGCAGCCCAGAAACCGGTGGCTACACCTTC	CASSPETGGYTF
TRBV10-3	TRBJ2-6	many	NA	TGTGCCATCAGTGAGGACAGCTCTGGGGCCAACGTCCTGACTTTC	CAISEDSSGANVLTF
TRBV5-4	TRBJ1-2	many	TRBD1	TGTGCCAGCAGCAGGACAGGGGCCCTTAACTATGGCTACACCTTC	CASSRTGALNYGYTF
TRBV6-1	TRBJ2-3	many	NA	TGTGCCAGCAGTGAGTTTACAGATACGCAGTATTTT	CASSEFTDTQYF
TRBV5-6	TRBJ1-4	NA	NA	TGTGCCAGCAGCTTAGGAGAACAACTGTTTTTT	CASSLGEQLFF
TRBV20-1	TRBJ2-1	many	NA	TGCAGTGCTAGAGGGGGTCTAGCTTCCTACAATGAGCAGTTCTTC	CSARGGLASYNEQFF
TRBV7-2	TRBJ2-6	NA	TRBD1	TGTGCCAGCAGCTTAGACTCCGGGACAGGGATTGATGGGGCCAACGTCCTGACTTTC	CASSLDSGTGIDGANVLTF
TRBV13	TRBJ1-3	many	NA	TGTGCCAGCAGCTTAGAGGGGGTTGCTGGAAACACCATATATTTT	CASSLEGVAGNTIYF
TRBV20-1	TRBJ2-2	NA	NA	TGCAGTGCTAGAGATCCCCGGGGGTTCACCGGGGAGCTGGTTTTT	CSARDPRGFTGELVF
TRBV6-1	TRBJ1-4	many	NA	TGTGCCAGCAGTGCCAGCGGACAGAATGAAAAACTGTTTTTT	CASSASGQNEKLFF
TRBV6-1	TRBJ1-5	many	NA	TGTGCCAGCAGTGTAAACGTACAGATTAGCAATCAGCCCCAGCATTTT	CASSVNVQISNQPQHF
TRBV3-1	TRBJ1-5	few	NA	TGTGCCAGCAGCCAAAGCTCCACGGCTAGCAATCAGCCCCAGCATTTT	CASSQSSTASNQPQHF
TRBV6-1	TRBJ1-2	many	NA	TGTGCCAGCAGTGACCGTGGCGGAACGACAGGCCTAATTAACTATGGCTACACCTTC	CASSDRGGTTGLINYGYTF
TRBV6-5	TRBJ1-1	many	TRBD1	TGTGCCAGCAGTTACCCCAGACAGGGGCTGGGCACTGAAGCTTTCTTT	CASSYPRQGLGTEAFF
TRBV24-1	TRBJ2-3	NA	NA	TGTGCCACCAGTGATTTGAGGGCTGGACACCGCACAGATACGCAGTATTTT	CATSDLRAGHRTDTQYF
TRBV7-9	TRBJ1-6	many	NA	TGTGCCAGCAGCTTTGACATAACCGCGAATTCACCCCTCCACTTT	CASSFDITANSPLHF
TRBV19	TRBJ1-2	NA	NA	TGTGCCAGTAGGCCCCCTTTTTCGGGGAACTATGGCAACACCTTC	CASRPPFSGNYGNTF
TRBV7-9	TRBJ1-2	many	NA	TGTGCCAGCAGCTTAGAGGTCTGGGAGGGGGATGGCTACACCTTC	CASSLEVWEGDGYTF
TRBV20-1	TRBJ2-5	few	TRBD2	TGCAGTGCTTTAAGACTAGCGGGAGGTCCCGGGGAGACCCAGTACTTC	CSALRLAGGPGETQYF
TRBV25-1	TRBJ2-1	NA	TRBD2	TGTGCCAGCAGTGACACTAGCGGGAGGGGCGGCAATGAGCAGTTCTTC	CASSDTSGRGGNEQFF
TRBV18	TRBJ1-5	NA	TRBD1	TGTGCCAGCTCACCACCGGGGACAGGGCGCCAGCCCCAGCATTTT	CASSPPGTGRQPQHF
TRBV29-1	TRBJ2-7	NA	TRBD1	TGCAGCCGACAAGGTGGTTCCGGGACAGGGCACGAGCAGTACTTC	CSRQGGSGTGHEQYF
TRBV6-5	TRBJ1-1	NA	NA	TGTGCCAGCACCGTAGGGAGGACGGACACGGAAGCTTTCTTT	CASTVGRTDTEAFF
TRBV9	TRBJ2-5	many	NA	TGTGCCAGCAGCGTTTCACAGGTAGGAGAGACCCAGTACTTC	CASSVSQVGETQYF
TRBV6-2/TRBV6-3	TRBJ2-1	few	TRBD2	TGTGCCAGCAGTTACGTAGCGGGAGGGCTTAGGGATGAGCAGTTCTTC	CASSYVAGGLRDEQFF
TRBV19	TRBJ2-7	NA	TRBD1	TGCGTCAGCGTAATGGGACAGGGGTACGAGCAGTACTTC	CVSVMGQGYEQYF
TRBV13	TRBJ2-7	NA	NA	TGCGCCAGCAGCTCGCTCTTAAGAAGGCCCGACGAGCAGTACTTC	CASSSLLRRPDEQYF
TRBV14	TRBJ1-5	many	NA	TGTGCCAGCAGCCAAGACAGGGGTCAGCCCCAGCATTTT	CASSQDRGQPQHF
TRBV24-1	TRBJ2-5	NA	NA	TGTGCCACCAGTGATGGCGCGAGGGGGGAGACCCAGTACTTC	CATSDGARGETQYF
TRBV20-1	TRBJ2-3	NA	TRBD2	TGCAGTGCTTTAAGACTAGCAAAAGATACGCAGTATTTT	CSALRLAKDTQYF
TRBV20-1	TRBJ1-5	NA	NA	TGCAGTGCTAGGAATCCGGTGGGCTATGGGCAGCCCCAGCATTTT	CSARNPVGYGQPQHF
TRBV20-1	TRBJ2-5	NA	NA	TGCAGTGCTATAATGAGGGGCGGGAAGACCCAGTACTTC	CSAIMRGGKTQYF
TRBV28	TRBJ2-3	many	TRBD2	TGTGCCAGCAGTTCCGTCCGGGAGGGTACAGATACGCAGTATTTT	CASSSVREGTDTQYF
TRBV2	TRBJ2-7	many	NA	TGTGCCAGCATTGGGCAGGGGCTCTCCGAGCAGTACTTC	CASIGQGLSEQYF
TRBV28	TRBJ1-1	many	NA	TGTGCCAGCAGTTTAGCCCACACTGAAGCTTTCTTT	CASSLAHTEAFF
TRBV7-2	TRBJ1-6	NA	NA	TGTGCCAGCAGCCCCCGGTACCCGACAAATTCACCCCTCCACTTT	CASSPRYPTNSPLHF
TRBV9	TRBJ2-3	many	NA	TGTGCCAGCAGCGTAGGGGTACCTTCCTTTGGGGGAGGGGGGACAGATACGCAGTATTTT	CASSVGVPSFGGGGTDTQYF
TRBV27	TRBJ2-7	many	NA	TGTGCCAGCAGACTAGCAATCCATTCCTACGAGCAGTACTTC	CASRLAIHSYEQYF
TRBV7-9	TRBJ2-7	many	TRBD1	TGTGCCAGCAGCTTAGAAGCCGCACCGGGACAGGCCTACGAGCAGTACTTC	CASSLEAAPGQAYEQYF
TRBV5-1	TRBJ2-3	many	NA	TGCGCCAGCAGCCCCGAGGGCAGGGACTTAGATACGCAGTATTTT	CASSPEGRDLDTQYF
TRBV6-5	TRBJ2-7	many	NA	TGTGCCAGCAGCAGGGTATATGGCGAGCAGTACTTC	CASSRVYGEQYF
TRBV27	TRBJ1-1	NA	NA	TGTGCCAGCAATCGGGGGGGGGGCACTGAAGCTTTCTTT	CASNRGGGTEAFF
TRBV28	TRBJ1-2	NA	NA	TGTGCCAGCAGTCGTCCGGGACGGTCCTGTGGCTACACCTTC	CASSRPGRSCGYTF
TRBV7-7	TRBJ2-5	NA	TRBD2	TGTGCTAGCAGCGCCGGACTAGTACCTGAGACCCAGTACTTC	CASSAGLVPETQYF
TRBV10-2	TRBJ2-5	NA	NA	TGCGCCAGCAGTGAGGGGTATAGCGCGGCCCTGGAGACCCAGTACTTC	CASSEGYSAALETQYF
TRBV10-3	TRBJ2-1	many	TRBD1	TGTGCCATCGGAAGGGACAGGGAGGACAATGAGCAGTTCTTC	CAIGRDREDNEQFF
TRBV7-9	TRBJ2-3	NA	NA	TGTGCCAGCAGCTTAGGCCTAGAAACAGATACGCAGTATTTT	CASSLGLETDTQYF
TRBV29-1	TRBJ2-6	NA	NA	TGCAGCTCAGGGGCCAACGTCCTGACTTTC	CSSGANVLTF
TRBV28	TRBJ2-1	many	TRBD1	TGTGCCAGCCAGACAGGGTCCTACAATGAGCAGTTCTTC	CASQTGSYNEQFF